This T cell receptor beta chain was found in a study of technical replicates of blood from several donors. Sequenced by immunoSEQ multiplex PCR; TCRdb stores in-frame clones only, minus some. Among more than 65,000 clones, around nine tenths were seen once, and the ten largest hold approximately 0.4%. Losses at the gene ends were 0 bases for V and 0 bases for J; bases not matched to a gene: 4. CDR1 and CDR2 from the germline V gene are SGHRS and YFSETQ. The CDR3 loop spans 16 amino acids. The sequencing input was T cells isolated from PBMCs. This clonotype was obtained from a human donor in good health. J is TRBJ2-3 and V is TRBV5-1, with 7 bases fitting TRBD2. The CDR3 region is CASSLGSGTSTDTQYF. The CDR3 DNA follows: TGCGCCAGCAGCTTGGGGAGCGGGACCAGCACAGATACGCAGTATTTT.